This TCR beta chain originates from a study of blood T cell repertoires in COVID-19. Study at large: Specimens from acute and convalescent COVID-19 originated in the United States, Italy and Spain.

Method: immunoSEQ multiplex PCR; TCRdb's copy keeps in-frame clones and lacks some. The sample includes hundreds of thousands of clones, 70% to 90% seen only once; the top ten take approximately 1.5%. CDR3 length: 16 residues. Trimming cost V 0 bases and J 9 bases; bases outside gene matches: 8. CDR1 is MNHEY, CDR2 SVGEGT, per germline. This clone was picked up one time. This receptor was obtained from a woman younger than 35 who had been exposed to COVID-19. The sample was PBMCs or T cells enriched from blood (not recorded which). The V call is TRBV6-2 or TRBV6-3, the J call TRBJ1-6; 7 bases match TRBD1. CDR3 amino acids: CASSYSSRGIGSPLHF. The CDR3 DNA reads TGTGCCAGCAGTTACTCGAGCAGGGGGATCGGTTCACCCCTCCACTTT.